This paragraph reports one TCR beta chain. Generated by immunoSEQ multiplex PCR, the TCRdb table keeps only in-frame clones and is missing some. The sample records around 10,000 clones, around 84% being singletons. Time point specified: after dendritic cell vaccination, including at tumor progression/relapse. The data were taken from a study of glioma-infiltrating T cells after dendritic cell vaccination. Germline CDR1 reads LNHDA; CDR2 reads SQIVND (reference sequence). This CDR3 has 15 amino acids. V was cut by 2 bases and J by 1 base, with 11 bases left in between. The rearrangement links TRBV19 to TRBJ1-1; D remains ambiguous. Sequences were derived from blood, sampled after dendritic cell vaccination. This sequence was found in a human donor with glioblastoma. DNA of the CDR3: TGTGCCAGTAGTATAAATTCAGGTGGGAACACTGAAGCTTTCTTT. Amino acid sequence: CASSINSGGNTEAFF.